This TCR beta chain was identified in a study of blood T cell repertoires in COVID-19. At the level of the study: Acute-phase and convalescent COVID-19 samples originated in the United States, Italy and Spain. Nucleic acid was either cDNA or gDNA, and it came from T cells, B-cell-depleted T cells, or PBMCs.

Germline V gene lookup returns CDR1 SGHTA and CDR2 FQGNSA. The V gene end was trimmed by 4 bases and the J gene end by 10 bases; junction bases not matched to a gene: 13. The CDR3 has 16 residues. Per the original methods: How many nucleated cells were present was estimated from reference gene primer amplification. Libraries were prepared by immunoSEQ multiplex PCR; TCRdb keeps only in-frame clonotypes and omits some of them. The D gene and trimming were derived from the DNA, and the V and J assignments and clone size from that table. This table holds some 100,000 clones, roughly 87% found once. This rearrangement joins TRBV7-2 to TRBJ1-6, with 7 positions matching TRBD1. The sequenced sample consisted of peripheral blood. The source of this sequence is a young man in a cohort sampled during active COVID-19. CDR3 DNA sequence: TGTGCCAGCAGCTCCCGATCGACAGGGTTCCGATCACCCCTCCACTTT. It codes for CASSSRSTGFRSPLHF. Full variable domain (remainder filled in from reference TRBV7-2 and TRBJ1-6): GAGVSQSPSNKVTEKGKDVELRCDPISGHTALYWYRQSLGQGLEFLIYFQGNSAPDKSGLPSDRFSAERTGGSVSTLTIQRTQQEDSAVYLCASSSRSTGFRSPLHFGNGTRLTVT.